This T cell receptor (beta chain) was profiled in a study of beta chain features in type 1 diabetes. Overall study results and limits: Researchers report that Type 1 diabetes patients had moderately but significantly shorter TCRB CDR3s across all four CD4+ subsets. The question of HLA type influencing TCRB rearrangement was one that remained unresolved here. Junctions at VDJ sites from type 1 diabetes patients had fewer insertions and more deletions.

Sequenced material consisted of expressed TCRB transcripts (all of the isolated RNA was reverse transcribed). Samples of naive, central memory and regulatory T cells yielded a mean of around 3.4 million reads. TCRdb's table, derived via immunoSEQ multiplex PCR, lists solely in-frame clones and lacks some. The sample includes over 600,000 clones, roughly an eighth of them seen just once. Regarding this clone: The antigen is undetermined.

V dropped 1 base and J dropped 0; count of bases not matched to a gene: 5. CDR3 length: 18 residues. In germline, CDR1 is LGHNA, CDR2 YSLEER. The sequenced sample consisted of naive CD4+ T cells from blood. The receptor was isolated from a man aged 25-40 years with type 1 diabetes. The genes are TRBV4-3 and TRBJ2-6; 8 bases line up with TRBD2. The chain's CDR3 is CASSQAGGAYSGANVLTF. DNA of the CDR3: TGCGCCAGCAGCCAAGCGGGAGGGGCGTACTCTGGGGCCAACGTCCTGACTTTC.